This T cell receptor beta chain was sequenced during a study of T cell clonality in common variable immunodeficiency. Study conclusions and caveats: Patient heterogeneity in the CVID cohort limited correlations between repertoire features and clinical complications. Compared with controls, CVID subjects had fewer shared TCRbeta clones. In common variable immunodeficiency, TCR beta chains reportedly carried fewer deletions and N-nucleotide insertions.

Method: immunoSEQ multiplex PCR; TCRdb's copy keeps in-frame clones and lacks some. There are around 40,000 clones in the sample, none observed a single time. All CVID subjects were on immunoglobulin replacement for at least one year. No CVID subject was ill or on immunomodulatory drugs when sampled. CDR1 is SGHRS and CDR2 is YFSETQ in the germline V gene. The junction had 6 bases not matched to a gene; V was cut back by 1 base and J by 4 bases. The CDR3 has 15 amino acids. This clone was observed at least ten times. Its antigen is currently unknown. Coverage ceases 3 residues before the CDR3 finishes, and the germline J gene fills in the end.

Source material: peripheral blood mononuclear cells. The V call is TRBV5-1, the J call TRBJ1-2; 8 bases match TRBD1. The sequence was collected from a human donor with common variable immunodeficiency. The sequenced part of the CDR3 DNA is TGCGCCAGCAGCTTGACCGGACAGGGCGTCTATGGC. Its translation is CASSLTGQGVYG. The whole CDR3 sequence reads CASSLTGQGVYGYTF.